The T cell receptor (beta chain) under discussion was sequenced for a study of chemoradiotherapy in HPV16-positive cancers. Study details: Functional T-cell assays on a couple of HPV16-positive patients' cells defined candidate HPV-specific clones and common TCR motifs.

A word on this clone: Its specificity is not known.

Regarding the study as a whole: Candidate HPV-specific clones and E7-related TCR motifs grew in tumor during treatment.

Method: immunoSEQ multiplex PCR; TCRdb's copy keeps in-frame clones and lacks some. This sample has 9,500 to 15,000 clones, with around nine tenths found just once. V dropped 10 bases and J dropped 8; count of bases not matched to a gene: 9. The CDR3 runs to 13 residues. Germline V lookup: CDR1 LGHNA, CDR2 YNFKEQ. Material: blood, obtained from a patient who underwent chemoradiotherapy. The V gene is TRBV4-2, the J gene TRBJ2-1; 9 nucleotides agree with TRBD1. This TCR came from a human donor with HPV-associated anogenital cancer. CDR3 in DNA: TGTGCCACAGCCGGGACAGGGTCCCATGAGCAGTTCTTC. It codes for CATAGTGSHEQFF.